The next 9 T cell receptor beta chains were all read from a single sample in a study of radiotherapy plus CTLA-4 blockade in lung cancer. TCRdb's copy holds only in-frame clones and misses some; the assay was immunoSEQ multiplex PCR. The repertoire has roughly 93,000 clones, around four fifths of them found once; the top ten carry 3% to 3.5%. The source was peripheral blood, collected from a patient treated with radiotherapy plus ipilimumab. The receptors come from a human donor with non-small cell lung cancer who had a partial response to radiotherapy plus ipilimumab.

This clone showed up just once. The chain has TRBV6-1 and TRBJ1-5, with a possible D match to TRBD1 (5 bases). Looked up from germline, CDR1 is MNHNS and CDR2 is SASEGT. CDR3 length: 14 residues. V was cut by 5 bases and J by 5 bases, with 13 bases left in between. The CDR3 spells CASSTSTGDQPQHF. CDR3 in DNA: TGTGCCAGCAGTACAAGTACAGGCGATCAGCCCCAGCATTTT.

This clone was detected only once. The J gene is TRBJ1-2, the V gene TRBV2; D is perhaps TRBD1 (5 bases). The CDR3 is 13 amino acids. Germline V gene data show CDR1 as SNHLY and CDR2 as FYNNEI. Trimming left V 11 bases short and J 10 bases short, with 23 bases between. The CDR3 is CAARVEQNRYYTF. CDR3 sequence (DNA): TGTGCCGCCAGGGTCGAGCAGAACCGTTACTACACCTTC. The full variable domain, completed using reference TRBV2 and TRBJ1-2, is EPEVTQTPSHQVTQMGQEVILRCVPISNHLYFYWYRQILGQKVEFLVSFYNNEISEKSEIFDDQFSVERPDGSNFTLKIRSTKLEDSAMYFCAARVEQNRYYTFGSGTRLTVV.

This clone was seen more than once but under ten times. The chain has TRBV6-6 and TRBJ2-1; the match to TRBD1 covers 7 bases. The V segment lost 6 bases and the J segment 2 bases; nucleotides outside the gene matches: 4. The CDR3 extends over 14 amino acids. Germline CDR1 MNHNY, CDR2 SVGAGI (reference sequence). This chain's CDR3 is CASSQQGPYNEQFF. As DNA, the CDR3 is TGTGCCAGCAGCCAACAGGGGCCCTACAATGAGCAGTTCTTC.

The CDR3 here is CASSPYRGSYEQYF. CDR3 in DNA: TGTGCCAGCAGCCCCTATCGTGGCTCCTACGAGCAGTACTTC. J is TRBJ2-7 and V is TRBV6-5, with D hard to call. CDR1 MNHEY and CDR2 SVGAGI come from the germline V gene. The ends were cut back, 6 bases at V and 0 bases at J, with 12 bases in the middle. This CDR3 is built from 14 residues.

CDR3 DNA sequence: TGTGCCAGCAGCCAAGGGGTCCAGGGTGAAGGGACCCAGTACTTC. This encodes CASSQGVQGEGTQYF. The genes are TRBV7-9 and TRBJ2-5; a possible D gene is TRBD1 (5 bases). The V gene's germline CDR1 is SEHNR and CDR2 FQNEAQ (reference sequence). There are 15 residues in the CDR3. V was pared by 5 bases and J by 7 bases, with 20 bases between.

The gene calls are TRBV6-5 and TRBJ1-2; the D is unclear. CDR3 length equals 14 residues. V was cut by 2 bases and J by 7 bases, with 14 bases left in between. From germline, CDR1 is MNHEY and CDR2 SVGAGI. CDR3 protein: CASSYSRQVPGYTF. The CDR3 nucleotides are TGTGCCAGCAGTTACAGCAGACAAGTCCCTGGCTACACCTTC.

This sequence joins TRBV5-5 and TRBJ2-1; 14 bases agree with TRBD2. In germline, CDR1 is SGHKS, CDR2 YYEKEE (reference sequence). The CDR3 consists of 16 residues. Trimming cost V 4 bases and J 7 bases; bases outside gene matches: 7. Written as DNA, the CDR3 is TGTGCCAGCAGCCTCGGGACTAGCGGGAGTTTGAATGAGCAGTTCTTC. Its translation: CASSLGTSGSLNEQFF.

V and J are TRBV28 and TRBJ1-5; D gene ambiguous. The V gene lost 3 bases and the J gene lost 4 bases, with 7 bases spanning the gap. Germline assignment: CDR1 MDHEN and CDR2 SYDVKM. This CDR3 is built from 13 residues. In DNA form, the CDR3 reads TGTGCCAGCAGTTTCCACGGGAATCAGCCCCAGCATTTT. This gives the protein CASSFHGNQPQHF.

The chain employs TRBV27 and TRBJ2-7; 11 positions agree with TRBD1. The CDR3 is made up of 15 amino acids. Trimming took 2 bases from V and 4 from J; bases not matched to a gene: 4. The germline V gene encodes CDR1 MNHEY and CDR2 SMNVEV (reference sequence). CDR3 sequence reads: CASSLRTGGGYEQYF. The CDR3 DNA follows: TGTGCCAGCAGTTTAAGGACAGGGGGCGGATACGAGCAGTACTTC.